What follows are 12 T cell receptor beta chains derived from one specimen sequenced in a study of CD8+ T cells in alopecia areata. Regarding treatment: oral pan-JAK inhibitor, 5-10 mg twice daily. Following extraction, RNA underwent reverse transcription to cDNA, which served as the sequencing template. Clones were read by immunoSEQ multiplex PCR, and TCRdb kept only the in-frame ones, dropping some. The sample lists some 220,000 clones; approximately 57% were seen once. The starting material was CD4+ T cells sorted from blood, obtained at week 4, from a patient treated with tofacitinib. These receptors originate from a human donor with alopecia areata.

This chain links TRBV5-6 with TRBJ1-2, with a weak D call TRBD1 (6 bases). The V gene's germline CDR1 is SGHDT and CDR2 YYEEEE. CDR3 length: 17 amino acids. The V gene lost 3 bases and the J gene lost 0 bases, with 18 bases spanning the gap. CDR3: CASSSDSNPIANYGYTF. CDR3 nucleotide sequence: TGTGCCAGCAGCTCGGACAGCAACCCAATAGCTAACTATGGCTACACCTTC.

For the CDR3, the DNA is TGTGCCTGGATGGTACAGCTGAACACTGAAGCTTTCTTT. It is translated as CAWMVQLNTEAFF. J is TRBJ1-1 and V is TRBV30, with D hard to call. The CDR3 totals 13 residues. V lost 4 bases and J lost 0, with 9 bases in between. From germline, CDR1 is GTSNPN and CDR2 SVGIG (reference sequence).

V usage is TRBV7-9 and J usage is TRBJ2-1; TRBD2 agrees at 7 bases. J was trimmed by 1 base and V by 4 bases; bases with no gene match: 10. The CDR3 spans 17 residues. Germline V gene lookup returns CDR1 SEHNR and CDR2 FQNEAQ (reference sequence). CDR3 sequence (DNA): TGTGCCAGCAGCTCCTCCAATCTAGCGGTATCCTACAATGAGCAGTTCTTC. Amino acids: CASSSSNLAVSYNEQFF.

The V call is TRBV6-5, the J call TRBJ2-7; D uncertain. CDR1 MNHEY and CDR2 SVGAGI come from the germline V gene. This CDR3 spans 15 amino acids. V was clipped by 8 bases and J by 5 bases, with 22 bases between them. The CDR3 sequence: CASGGQRSRDNEQYF. For the CDR3, the DNA is TGTGCCAGCGGTGGTCAAAGATCACGAGATAACGAGCAGTACTTC.

This clone came up a few times. This chain joins TRBV29-1 and TRBJ2-1; D gene ambiguous. This CDR3 region has 11 residues. The V gene's germline CDR1 is SQVTM and CDR2 ANQGSEA. With 4 bases removed from V and 8 bases from J, the gap between germline ends came to 9 bases. CDR3 residues: CSVADSHEQFF. DNA of the CDR3: TGCAGCGTTGCGGATTCCCATGAGCAGTTCTTC.

At least ten counts were recorded for this clone. The V gene is TRBV5-1, the J gene TRBJ2-1; 9 bases align to TRBD2. Germline lookup yields CDR1 SGHRS and CDR2 YFSETQ. There are 17 residues in the CDR3. V gave up 5 bases and J gave up 3 bases; unmatched junction bases: 12. CDR3 nucleotides: TGCGCCAGCAGGGGAGGGGCTAGCGGGGAAAACTACAATGAGCAGTTCTTC. This sequence encodes CASRGGASGENYNEQFF.

V is TRBV29-1 and J is TRBJ2-7; D gene unclear. Germline CDR1 is SQVTM and CDR2 is ANQGSEA. V was cut by 3 bases and J by 7 bases, with 19 bases left in between. CDR3 size: 14 residues. CDR3 in DNA: TGCAGCGTTGAGGACCCGCTCCGGTGGAGAGAGCAGTACTTC. It yields the protein CSVEDPLRWREQYF.

This clone turned up a few times. V is TRBV29-1 and J is TRBJ2-5; perhaps TRBD1 as D (6 bases). Per the germline V gene, CDR1 is SQVTM and CDR2 is ANQGSEA. This CDR3 region has 15 residues. Trimming shortened V by 1 base and J by 4 bases, and 16 bases separated the two germline ends. CDR3 bases: TGCAGCGTTGAAGTGTTGTCGCAGGGGCGAGAGACCCAGTACTTC. It codes for CSVEVLSQGRETQYF.

CDR3 sequence reads: CASSQDRGLTGELFF. In nucleotides, the CDR3 is TGCGCCAGCAGCCAAGATAGAGGACTCACCGGGGAGCTGTTTTTT. The chain recombines TRBV4-3 with TRBJ2-2, with a weak D call TRBD2 (5 bases). V was trimmed by 0 bases and J by 4 bases, leaving 9 bases between them. Germline V gives CDR1 LGHNA, CDR2 YSLEER. The CDR3 is 15 amino acids.

V and J are TRBV30 and TRBJ1-6; 10 nucleotides line up with TRBD1. The V segment lost 7 bases and the J segment 7 bases; nucleotides outside the gene matches: 4. The CDR3 is made up of 13 amino acids. Germline lookup yields CDR1 GTSNPN and CDR2 SVGIG (reference sequence). The CDR3 loop is CASATGGNSPLHF. Here the CDR3 DNA reads TGTGCCTCGGCGACAGGGGGCAATTCACCCCTCCACTTT.

This sequence joins TRBV4-3 and TRBJ2-1; 7 positions agree with TRBD2. Germline-derived CDR1 and CDR2 are LGHNA and YSLEER. The CDR3 sequence is 17 residues long. V lost 0 bases to trimming and J lost 1 base; unmatched junction nucleotides: 6. In DNA form, the CDR3 reads TGCGCCAGCAGCCAAGATTCCGGCGGGGGATCCTACAATGAGCAGTTCTTC. Translating gives CASSQDSGGGSYNEQFF.

This clone appeared many times. The V gene is TRBV7-7, the J gene TRBJ2-1, with D unresolved. The CDR3 covers 16 residues. CDR1 and CDR2 (germline): SSHAT, FNYEAQ (reference sequence). The V and J ends lost 4 bases and 7 bases respectively, with 20 bases between them. Here the CDR3 reads CASSSGRTVTTNEQFF. Here the CDR3 DNA reads TGTGCCAGCAGCTCCGGACGCACGGTAACGACGAATGAGCAGTTCTTC.